The 15 T cell receptor beta chains below all came from one sample that was sequenced in a study of cytomegalovirus exposure and HLA in healthy donors. Amplification used 60 Vbeta primers and 13 Jbeta primers. Here immunoSEQ multiplex PCR was the method, and the copy in TCRdb shows in-frame clones only, minus some. Here the sample spans about 76,000 clones, under 80% being singletons. Sequences were obtained from PBMCs. The source of these receptors is a man in his 60s in good health and CMV-seropositive.

The chain carries TRBV7-9 and TRBJ2-3, with 7 bases identical to TRBD2. This CDR3 is built from 14 residues. The V gene's germline CDR1 is SEHNR and CDR2 FQNEAQ (reference sequence). J gave up 3 bases and V 8 bases, and 8 bases lay outside the gene matches. This chain's CDR3 is CASGREDATDTQYF. The CDR3 nucleotides read TGTGCCAGCGGACGGGAGGATGCGACAGATACGCAGTATTTT.

This sequence joins TRBV29-1 and TRBJ2-3, with D unclear. The CDR3 has 13 residues. The germline CDR1 and CDR2 sequences are SQVTM and ANQGSEA. V lost 7 bases, J lost 2 bases, and 13 bases lay in between. The CDR3 DNA sequence: TGCAGCGCCCATGGCAATCCCACAGATACGCAGTATTTT. Translating it yields CSAHGNPTDTQYF.

The V and J genes are TRBV9 and TRBJ2-1; 7 nucleotides line up with TRBD1. Germline CDR1 SGDLS, CDR2 YYNGEE. V trimming: 4 bases; J trimming: 0 bases; junction bases outside the gene matches: 10. This CDR3 comprises 17 residues. DNA of the CDR3: TGTGCCAGCAGCCGCGACCTATACAGGGGCTCCTACAATGAGCAGTTCTTC. This translates into CASSRDLYRGSYNEQFF.

The gene calls are TRBV5-1 and TRBJ2-7, with 7 bases aligning to TRBD1. The CDR3 loop spans 13 amino acids. Germline trimming cut 4 bases from V and 4 bases from J; bases unmatched to any gene: 5. Germline V gene lookup returns CDR1 SGHRS and CDR2 YFSETQ. CDR3 region: CASSGQGVYEQYF. CDR3 nucleotides: TGCGCCAGCAGCGGGCAGGGGGTGTACGAGCAGTACTTC.

This clone was counted a few times. J is TRBJ1-1 and V is TRBV5-3; D is unresolved. TRBV5-3 is treated as an ORF (open reading frame) with a function not yet certain. The V end lost 4 bases, the J end lost 13 bases, and 17 bases lay between the germline ends. There are 12 residues in the CDR3. DNA for the CDR3: TGTGCCAGAAGCCAAGCCCGGGGATACGTTTTCTTT. It yields the protein CARSQARGYVFF.

The rearrangement uses TRBV2 and TRBJ2-7; 9 positions match TRBD1. V shed 7 bases and J 4 bases; nucleotides not matched to a gene: 8. The CDR3 has 14 residues. Germline V gene data show CDR1 as SNHLY and CDR2 as FYNNEI. The CDR3 protein is CASTLGTGRYEQYF. The CDR3 bases are TGTGCCAGCACCTTGGGGACAGGGAGGTACGAGCAGTACTTC.

The CDR3 protein is CASSIQGQGKQPQHF. Here the CDR3 DNA reads TGTGCCAGTAGTATCCAGGGACAGGGTAAGCAGCCCCAGCATTTT. The chain employs TRBV19 and TRBJ1-5; 9 positions agree with TRBD1. V trimming: 3 bases; J trimming: 7 bases; junction bases outside the gene matches: 7. The CDR3 consists of 15 residues. Germline V gene data show CDR1 as LNHDA and CDR2 as SQIVND (reference sequence).

Comments on this clone: Its ends do not fully match the called genes, so a read error is possible. Other DNA sequences in this sample translate to the same CDR3. DNA for the CDR3: TGCGCCAGCAGCCAAGATATTTCACTATCACCCCTCCACTTT. Its protein is CASSQDISLSPLHF. V is TRBV11-2 and J is TRBJ1-6; D not certain. Germline V gene sequence: CDR1 SGHAT, CDR2 FQNNGV. This CDR3 is 14 amino acids long.

This chain connects TRBV19 to TRBJ2-6, with a weak D call TRBD1 (6 bases). Trimming removed 4 bases from V and 9 bases from J, with 13 bases in between. Germline loops: CDR1 LNHDA, CDR2 SQIVND (reference sequence). The CDR3 has 14 residues. The CDR3 coding sequence is TGTGCCAGTAGTAGACAGACAGGCCTCAACGTCCTGACTTTC. Translated, it gives CASSRQTGLNVLTF.

The V call is TRBV6-1, the J call TRBJ2-5, with TRBD2 as a possible D gene (5 bases). The length of the CDR3 is 15 residues. The germline V gene encodes CDR1 MNHNS and CDR2 SASEGT. The ends were cut back, 6 bases at V and 4 bases at J, with 18 bases in the middle. In DNA form, the CDR3 reads TGTGCCAGCAGGCGCCTCCACGGGGTTGCAGAGACCCAGTACTTC. Translating gives CASRRLHGVAETQYF.

This clone was seen only once. The chain uses TRBV28 and TRBJ1-1; weak D call: TRBD1 (5 bases). Trimming cost V 11 bases and J 4 bases, with 23 bases left between them. This CDR3 is 15 amino acids long. CDR1 is MDHEN, CDR2 SYDVKM, per germline. CDR3 region: CAHTRTGSGGTEAFF. In DNA form, the CDR3 reads TGTGCCCACACCCGCACAGGCTCGGGGGGCACTGAAGCTTTCTTT.

This clone was seen a handful of times. The V gene is TRBV7-2, the J gene TRBJ1-3; 9 bases are shared with TRBD1. This CDR3 comprises 14 residues. J was trimmed by 15 bases and V by 1 base; bases with no gene match: 10. Germline lookup yields CDR1 SGHTA and CDR2 FQGNSA. As DNA, the CDR3 is TGTGCCAGCAGCTTAGAGACAGGGGGAGTCAATGGATATTTT. Translation gives CASSLETGGVNGYF.

The V call is TRBV6-6, the J call TRBJ2-2; no clear D. CDR1 and CDR2 (germline): MNHNY, SVGAGI (reference sequence). Trimming shortened V by 2 bases and J by 4 bases, and 8 bases separated the two germline ends. The CDR3 totals 14 residues. The chain's CDR3 is CASSYVLFTGELFF. Written as DNA, the CDR3 is TGTGCCAGCAGTTACGTACTATTCACCGGGGAGCTGTTTTTT.

The chain recombines TRBV10-3 with TRBJ1-5, with D unresolved. The V end was cut by 5 bases, the J end by 0 bases, with 5 bases between. The CDR3 has 13 residues. Germline CDR1 reads ENHRY; CDR2 reads SYGVKD. The CDR3 here is CAISTDSNQPQHF. The CDR3, as DNA: TGTGCCATCAGTACTGATAGCAATCAGCCCCAGCATTTT.

CDR3 DNA sequence: TGTGCCAGCAGTGAGACAGGGGGCGCGGGTGGCTACACCTTC. Translation: CASSETGGAGGYTF. This chain connects TRBV25-1 to TRBJ1-2; 10 nucleotides align to TRBD1. CDR3 size: 14 residues. CDR1 is MGHDK, CDR2 SYGVNS, per germline. With V trimmed by 3 bases and J by 7 bases, 5 bases remained unmatched.